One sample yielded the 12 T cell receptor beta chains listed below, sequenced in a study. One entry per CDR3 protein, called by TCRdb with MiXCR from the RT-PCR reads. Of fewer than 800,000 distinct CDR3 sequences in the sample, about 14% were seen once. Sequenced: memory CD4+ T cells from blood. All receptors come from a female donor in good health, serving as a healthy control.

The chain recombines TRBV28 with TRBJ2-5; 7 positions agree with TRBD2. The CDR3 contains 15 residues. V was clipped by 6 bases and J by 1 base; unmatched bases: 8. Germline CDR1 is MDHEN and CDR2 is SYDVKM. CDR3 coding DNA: TGTGCCAGCAGACCGTGGGGGGGAGGCCAAGAGACCCAGTACTTC. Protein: CASRPWGGGQETQYF.

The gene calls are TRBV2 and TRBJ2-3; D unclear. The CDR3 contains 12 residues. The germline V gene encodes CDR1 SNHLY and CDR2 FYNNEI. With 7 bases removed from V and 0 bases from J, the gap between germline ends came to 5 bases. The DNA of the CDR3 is TGTGCCAGCATTATGAGCACAGATACGCAGTATTTT. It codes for CASIMSTDTQYF.

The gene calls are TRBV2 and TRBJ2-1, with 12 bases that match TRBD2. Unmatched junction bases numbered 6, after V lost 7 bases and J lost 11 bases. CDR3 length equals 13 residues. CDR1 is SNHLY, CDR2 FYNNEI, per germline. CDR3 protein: CASKGLAGTKQFF. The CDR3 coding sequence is TGTGCCAGCAAAGGACTAGCGGGAACTAAGCAGTTCTTC.

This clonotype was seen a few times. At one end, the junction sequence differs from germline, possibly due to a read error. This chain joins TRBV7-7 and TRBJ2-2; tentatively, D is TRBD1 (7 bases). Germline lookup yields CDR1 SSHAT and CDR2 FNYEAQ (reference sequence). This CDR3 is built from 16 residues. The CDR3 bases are TGTGCTAGCAGCGGAGGGACAGACCCCTCCACCGGGGAGCTGTTTTTT. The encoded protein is CASSGGTDPSTGELFF.

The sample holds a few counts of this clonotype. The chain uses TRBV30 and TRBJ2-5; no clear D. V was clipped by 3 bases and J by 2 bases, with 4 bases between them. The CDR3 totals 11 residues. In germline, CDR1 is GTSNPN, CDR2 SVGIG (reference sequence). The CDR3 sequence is CAWRGQETQYF. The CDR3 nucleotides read TGTGCCTGGAGGGGGCAAGAGACCCAGTACTTC.

The CDR3 spells CATSRVQSSYNEQFF. CDR3 nucleotides: TGTGCCACCAGCAGAGTACAGAGCTCCTACAATGAGCAGTTCTTC. This chain uses TRBV15 with TRBJ2-1, with D uncertain. CDR3 length equals 15 residues. V dropped 1 base and J dropped 0 bases, with 7 bases sitting between them. Germline CDR1 is LNHNV and CDR2 is YYDKDF (reference sequence).

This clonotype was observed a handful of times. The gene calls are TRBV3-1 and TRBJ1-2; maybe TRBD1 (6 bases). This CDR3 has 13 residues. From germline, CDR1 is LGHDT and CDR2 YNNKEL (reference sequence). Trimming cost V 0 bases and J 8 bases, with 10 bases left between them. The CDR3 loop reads CASSQDKGGGYTF. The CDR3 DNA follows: TGTGCCAGCAGCCAAGATAAAGGGGGGGGCTACACCTTC.

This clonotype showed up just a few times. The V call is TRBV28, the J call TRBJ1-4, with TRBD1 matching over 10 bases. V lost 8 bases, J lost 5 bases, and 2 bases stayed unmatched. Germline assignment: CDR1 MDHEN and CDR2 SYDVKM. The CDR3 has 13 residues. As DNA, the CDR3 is TGTGCCAGCTGGGGACAGGGGAATGAAAAACTGTTTTTT. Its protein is CASWGQGNEKLFF.

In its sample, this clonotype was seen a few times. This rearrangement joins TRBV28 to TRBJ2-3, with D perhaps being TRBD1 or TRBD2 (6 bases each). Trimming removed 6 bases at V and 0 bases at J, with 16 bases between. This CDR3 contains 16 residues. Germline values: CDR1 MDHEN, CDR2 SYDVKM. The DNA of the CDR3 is TGTGCCAGCAGCCAGGGAGGACAGCTTAGCACAGATACGCAGTATTTT. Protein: CASSQGGQLSTDTQYF.

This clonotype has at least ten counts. Written as DNA, the CDR3 is TGCAGCGTTGAACTAGCGGAAAAAAACATTCAGTACTTC. Protein sequence: CSVELAEKNIQYF. The chain combines TRBV29-1 with TRBJ2-4; 7 nucleotides match TRBD2. The CDR3 has 13 amino acids. Germline V lookup: CDR1 SQVTM, CDR2 ANQGSEA. The V gene end was trimmed by 2 bases and the J gene end by 4 bases; junction bases not matched to a gene: 2.

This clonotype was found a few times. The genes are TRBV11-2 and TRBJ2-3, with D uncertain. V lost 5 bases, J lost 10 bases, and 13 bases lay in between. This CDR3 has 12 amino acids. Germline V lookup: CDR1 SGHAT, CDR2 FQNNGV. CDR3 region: CASSADTSAQYF. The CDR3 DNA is TGTGCCAGCAGCGCCGACACGTCGGCGCAGTATTTT.

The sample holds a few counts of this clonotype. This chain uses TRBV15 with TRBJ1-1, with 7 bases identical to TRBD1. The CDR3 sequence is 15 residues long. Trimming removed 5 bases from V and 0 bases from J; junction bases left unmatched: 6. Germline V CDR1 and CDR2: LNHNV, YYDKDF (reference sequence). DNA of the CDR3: TGTGCCACCAGCCGGGACAGAAACATGAACACTGAAGCTTTCTTT. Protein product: CATSRDRNMNTEAFF. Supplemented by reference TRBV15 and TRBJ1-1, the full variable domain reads DAMVIQNPRYQVTQFGKPVTLSCSQTLNHNVMYWYQQKSSQAPKLLFHYYDKDFNNEADTPDNFQSRRPNTSFCFLDIRSPGLGDTAMYLCATSRDRNMNTEAFFGQGTRLTVV.